A single sample gave rise to the 4 T cell receptor beta chains below, sequenced in a study of blood T cells in healthy people across ages. Combining a sample-barcoded 5' primer with a J-beta primer mix, a second PCR ran for roughly 7 to 11 cycles. TCRdb redid the calling of the 5' RACE reads with MiXCR, one entry per CDR3 protein. The data show 800,000 to 1,000,000 distinct CDR3 sequences, roughly 50% seen once. Sequenced input: blood. These receptor sequences come from a man aged 25 to 45 in good health.

This chain uses TRBV4-2 with TRBJ2-4, with D hard to call. This CDR3 contains 12 residues. Germline V gives CDR1 LGHNA, CDR2 YNFKEQ. Trimming removed 2 bases from V and 6 bases from J, with 5 bases in between. The CDR3 DNA reads TGTGCCAGCAGCCAACCCTCAAACATTCAGTACTTC. Amino acid sequence: CASSQPSNIQYF.

The J gene is TRBJ2-7, the V gene TRBV7-9, with D hard to call. Trimming removed 2 bases at V and 0 bases at J, with 11 bases between. CDR1 and CDR2 (germline): SEHNR, FQNEAQ (reference sequence). The CDR3 consists of 15 residues. Here the CDR3 reads CASSLRQVNSYEQYF. DNA for the CDR3: TGTGCCAGCAGCTTACGGCAAGTCAACTCCTACGAGCAGTACTTC.

CDR3 sequence (DNA): TGTGCCAGCAGTTACTCGTGGTTAGCCAAAAACATTCAGTACTTC. Amino acid sequence: CASSYSWLAKNIQYF. The J gene is TRBJ2-4, the V gene TRBV6-5; D is unresolved. The CDR3 sequence is 15 residues long. The V end was cut by 0 bases, the J end by 0 bases, with 6 bases between. Germline CDR1 reads MNHEY; CDR2 reads SVGAGI.

J is TRBJ2-1 and V is TRBV10-3; possible D gene TRBD1, 5 bases. CDR3 length: 13 amino acids. Germline CDR1 and CDR2: ENHRY and SYGVKD. Trimming took off 4 bases at V and 5 bases at J, with 9 bases between the two ends. For the CDR3, the DNA is TGTGCCATCAGTGGGGGCAGGGACAATGAGCAGTTCTTC. It is translated as CAISGGRDNEQFF.